A selection of T cell receptor beta chains follows, all from one sample in a study of T cells expressing NK-cell markers. Following a re-call of the 5' RACE reads, TCRdb has one entry per CDR3 protein and lacks DNA. Recorded for this sample: 400,000 to 500,000 distinct CDR3 sequences. Sequencing was performed on blood T cells: a sorted CD56 or NKG2C T cell subset, CD4+ or CD8+ T cells, or bulk PBMC T cells (not recorded which). The receptors come from a woman between 18 and 75 years old in good health. Each CDR3 is given with its conserved first and last residue.

v_call: TRBV5-4; j_call: TRBJ1-6; cdr3_aa: CASSGKTGGNSPLHF
v_call: TRBV29-1; j_call: TRBJ2-7; cdr3_aa: CSVRGVGALFYEQYF
v_call: TRBV27; j_call: TRBJ2-5; cdr3_aa: CASSYTKQETQYF
v_call: TRBV11-1; j_call: TRBJ2-7; cdr3_aa: CASSFGRMSSYEQYF
v_call: TRBV6-5; j_call: TRBJ1-5; cdr3_aa: CASSYSGQELGQPQHF
v_call: TRBV7-2; j_call: TRBJ1-5; cdr3_aa: CASSLVGDQPQHF
v_call: TRBV11-1; j_call: TRBJ1-2; cdr3_aa: CASSLGSDRKLKHYGYTF
v_call: TRBV18; j_call: TRBJ2-2; cdr3_aa: CASSPRTGVVSGELFF
v_call: TRBV5-1; j_call: TRBJ2-5; cdr3_aa: CASSRLGEQKTQYF
v_call: TRBV20-1; j_call: TRBJ1-5; cdr3_aa: CSARPGDQPQHF
v_call: TRBV7-3; j_call: TRBJ2-5; cdr3_aa: CASSLSGGGQYF
v_call: TRBV12-3/TRBV12-4; j_call: TRBJ2-1; cdr3_aa: CASSSRDRVREQFF
v_call: TRBV27; j_call: TRBJ2-7; cdr3_aa: CASSVLTGGSYEQYF
v_call: TRBV12-3/TRBV12-4; j_call: TRBJ2-1; cdr3_aa: CASRPRWGVRDNEQFF
v_call: TRBV6-2/TRBV6-3; j_call: TRBJ1-1; cdr3_aa: CASSYSGVGTEAFF
v_call: TRBV23-1; j_call: TRBJ1-4; cdr3_aa: CASIHLPSSWKNEKLFF
v_call: TRBV28; j_call: TRBJ2-3; cdr3_aa: CASSLRVPTDTQYF
v_call: TRBV20-1; j_call: TRBJ2-3; cdr3_aa: CSARAGGGTDTQYF
v_call: TRBV5-1; j_call: TRBJ2-3; cdr3_aa: CASSFGPGSDTQYF
v_call: TRBV27; j_call: TRBJ1-3; cdr3_aa: CASSFSGAGGTIYF
v_call: TRBV7-9; j_call: TRBJ2-5; cdr3_aa: CASSATGGGQETQYF
v_call: TRBV6-2/TRBV6-3; j_call: TRBJ2-7; cdr3_aa: CASRTVRTGVWPEQYF
v_call: TRBV6-1; j_call: TRBJ2-1; cdr3_aa: CASSPGLAVKDEQFF
v_call: TRBV14; j_call: TRBJ2-4; cdr3_aa: CASSPESARVGTLAKNIQYF
v_call: TRBV27; j_call: TRBJ2-2; cdr3_aa: CASSPGLVSGELFF
v_call: TRBV24-1; j_call: TRBJ2-3; cdr3_aa: CATSDFPSGKGTDTQYF
v_call: TRBV20-1; j_call: TRBJ2-7; cdr3_aa: CSAMGVGEQYF
v_call: TRBV27; j_call: TRBJ2-7; cdr3_aa: CASSLSVLGSSYEQYF
v_call: TRBV6-1; j_call: TRBJ2-3; cdr3_aa: CASSDLSGRAEDTQYF
v_call: TRBV5-6; j_call: TRBJ2-4; cdr3_aa: CASSSPSENIQYF
v_call: TRBV7-9; j_call: TRBJ2-7; cdr3_aa: CASSLEGAGGGHEQYF
v_call: TRBV4-3; j_call: TRBJ1-6; cdr3_aa: CASSPPAASPLHF
v_call: TRBV20-1; j_call: TRBJ1-3; cdr3_aa: CSARVPRGSSGNTIYF
v_call: TRBV6-4; j_call: TRBJ2-1; cdr3_aa: CASGSTSGRIDEQFF
v_call: TRBV2; j_call: TRBJ1-3; cdr3_aa: CASIDEGHPEGNTIYF
v_call: TRBV19; j_call: TRBJ1-5; cdr3_aa: CASTWGESERWPQHF
v_call: TRBV6-5; j_call: TRBJ2-5; cdr3_aa: CASSYFSLRGAETQYF
v_call: TRBV12-3/TRBV12-4; j_call: TRBJ2-7; cdr3_aa: CASSYPLSSSREGPYEQYF
v_call: TRBV5-1; j_call: TRBJ2-2; cdr3_aa: CASSLGTKGTGELFF
v_call: TRBV5-4; j_call: TRBJ1-2; cdr3_aa: CASSPGTAPLGYTF